This passage covers 27 T cell receptor beta chains from one sample sequenced in a study of blood T cell repertoires in COVID-19. The method was immunoSEQ multiplex PCR; TCRdb's version includes in-frame clones alone and lacks a portion of them. In the table there are some 110,000 clones, approximately 80% of which are singletons. Sequenced input: peripheral blood. Every receptor here comes from a woman older than 75 with acute or convalescent COVID-19.

V is TRBV24-1 and J is TRBJ2-5; TRBD2 aligns across 14 bases. Germline CDR1 reads KGHDR; CDR2 reads SFDVKD. CDR3 length: 16 residues. Trimming cost V 4 bases and J 3 bases; bases outside gene matches: 3. The CDR3 sequence is CATSDLGLAGEETQYF. CDR3 coding DNA: TGTGCCACCAGTGACTTGGGACTAGCGGGAGAAGAGACCCAGTACTTC.

The chain couples TRBV27 to TRBJ2-1, with 7 bases aligning to TRBD1. CDR3 length equals 15 residues. The germline gives CDR1 MNHEY, CDR2 SMNVEV (reference sequence). After removal of 2 bases from V and 0 bases from J, the junction contained 1 base not matched to a gene. The DNA for the CDR3 is TGTGCCAGCAGTTTAGACAGGGACTCCTACAATGAGCAGTTCTTC. It translates to CASSLDRDSYNEQFF.

This chain uses TRBV6-6 with TRBJ2-3; D is unclear. CDR3 length: 15 amino acids. The V and J ends lost 7 bases and 2 bases respectively, with 16 bases between them. Germline CDR1 and CDR2: MNHNY and SVGAGI (reference sequence). In DNA form, the CDR3 reads TGTGCCAGCACCCTCGGGTCGCGTAACACAGATACGCAGTATTTT. This gives the protein CASTLGSRNTDTQYF.

The chain is built from TRBV6-1 and TRBJ2-7; possibly TRBD1 for D (6 bases). This CDR3 region has 12 residues. In germline, CDR1 is MNHNS, CDR2 SASEGT. V was cut by 3 bases and J by 9 bases, with 12 bases left in between. The CDR3 sequence: CASSDTDRTQYF. CDR3 bases: TGTGCCAGCAGTGATACTGACAGGACGCAGTACTTC.

CDR3 nucleotides: TGTGCCAGCAACCTCGACAGAACGGAGACCCAGTACTTC. Translation gives CASNLDRTETQYF. The chain recombines TRBV12-3 or TRBV12-4 with TRBJ2-5; possible D gene TRBD1, 5 bases. The length of the CDR3 is 13 residues. V was cut by 7 bases and J by 5 bases, with 14 bases left in between.

This chain links TRBV6-2 or TRBV6-3 with TRBJ2-7, with D tentatively TRBD2 (5 bases). The CDR3 is 15 amino acids. Germline assignment: CDR1 MNHEY and CDR2 SVGEGT. With 2 bases removed from V and 5 bases from J, the gap between germline ends came to 16 bases. The CDR3 is CASSYAGNPQDEQYV. Written as DNA, the CDR3 is TGTGCCAGCAGTTACGCCGGGAACCCTCAGGACGAGCAGTACGTC.

The rearrangement joins TRBV7-2 to TRBJ1-2; 8 bases line up with TRBD1. The ends lost 5 bases at V and 2 bases at J; junction bases unmatched: 19. Germline lookup yields CDR1 SGHTA and CDR2 FQGNSA. The CDR3 spans 19 residues. The CDR3 DNA reads as TGTGCCAGCAGCCTTCTCCTCCTCAGGGGGCTGGGGATAAACTATGGCTACACCTTC. This encodes CASSLLLLRGLGINYGYTF.

J is TRBJ1-3 and V is TRBV18; no firm D call. Germline-derived CDR1 and CDR2 are KGHSH and LQKENI. The CDR3 loop spans 15 amino acids. Trimming took off 8 bases at V and 0 bases at J, with 14 bases between the two ends. The CDR3 protein is CASTKKPDSGNTIYF. CDR3 nucleotides: TGTGCCAGCACTAAAAAGCCTGACTCTGGAAACACCATATATTTT.

The CDR3: CAWNQGTNSPLHF. The DNA for the CDR3 is TGTGCCTGGAACCAGGGGACGAATTCACCCCTCCACTTT. V usage is TRBV30 and J usage is TRBJ1-6, with D maybe TRBD1 (6 bases). Germline V gives CDR1 GTSNPN, CDR2 SVGIG (reference sequence). There are 13 residues in the CDR3. Between the trimmed V and J ends, which lost 4 bases and 7 bases, there was a span of 11 bases.

V gene TRBV10-3 combines with J gene TRBJ1-2, with a weak D call TRBD1 (6 bases). The CDR3 has 12 residues. Germline loops: CDR1 ENHRY, CDR2 SYGVKD. Deletions cut 7 bases from V and 4 bases from J, with 10 bases between. The DNA of the CDR3 is TGTGCCATCACCGAAGGGGGCTATGGCTACACCTTC. Translating it yields CAITEGGYGYTF.

This chain connects TRBV19 to TRBJ1-3; D is unresolved. Germline CDR1 LNHDA, CDR2 SQIVND (reference sequence). V lost 3 bases and J lost 0, with 6 bases in between. CDR3 length: 14 amino acids. The CDR3 DNA sequence: TGTGCCAGTAGTATCCCCAGCTCTGGAAACACCATATATTTT. Translating gives CASSIPSSGNTIYF.

This clone was seen more than once but under ten times. Other DNA sequences in this specimen translate into the identical CDR3. This chain joins TRBV18 and TRBJ1-5; D is perhaps TRBD1 (5 bases). V was cut by 6 bases and J by 0 bases, with 15 bases left in between. CDR3 length: 16 amino acids. Germline V CDR1 and CDR2: KGHSH, LQKENI. DNA for the CDR3: TGTGCCAGCTCCTCCCGCACGGGGGATAGCAATCAGCCCCAGCATTTT. Protein sequence: CASSSRTGDSNQPQHF. Variable domain in full (rest from reference TRBV18 and TRBJ1-5): NAGVMQNPRHLVRRRGQEARLRCSPMKGHSHVYWYRQLPEEGLKFMVYLQKENIIDESGMPKERFSAEFPKEGPSILRIQQVVRGDSAAYFCASSSRTGDSNQPQHFGDGTRLSIL.

This clone was observed a handful of times. The chain has TRBV19 and TRBJ2-1, with D uncertain. The CDR3 is 13 residues long. Germline CDR1 LNHDA, CDR2 SQIVND (reference sequence). Between the trimmed V and J ends, which lost 5 bases and 0 bases, there was a span of 5 bases. The CDR3 coding sequence is TGTGCCAGTAGTCCCCGCTCCTACAATGAGCAGTTCTTC. Translated: CASSPRSYNEQFF.

V and J are TRBV18 and TRBJ1-5, with a possible D match to TRBD1 (5 bases). This CDR3 is 15 amino acids long. Germline CDR1 is KGHSH and CDR2 is LQKENI. With 5 bases removed from V and 3 bases from J, the gap between germline ends came to 14 bases. Here the CDR3 reads CASSAAPGFNQPQHF. The CDR3 DNA is TGTGCCAGCTCAGCCGCCCCAGGGTTCAATCAGCCCCAGCATTTT.

The chain couples TRBV30 to TRBJ2-1, with 8 bases that match TRBD2. The CDR3 contains 14 residues. The germline gives CDR1 GTSNPN, CDR2 SVGIG (reference sequence). V shed 0 bases and J 6 bases; nucleotides not matched to a gene: 4. The CDR3 coding sequence is TGTGCCTGGAGTGTAGGGCTAGCGGGCAATGAGCAGTTCTTC. As protein: CAWSVGLAGNEQFF. Looking up the rest from reference TRBV30 and TRBJ2-1 gives the full variable domain: SQTIHQWPATLVQPVGSPLSLECTVEGTSNPNLYWYRQAAGRGLQLLFYSVGIGQISSEVPQNLSASRPQDRQFILSSKKLLLSDSGFYLCAWSVGLAGNEQFFGPGTRLTVL.

The chain has TRBV18 and TRBJ1-1; 8 nucleotides agree with TRBD1. Germline loops: CDR1 KGHSH, CDR2 LQKENI. V lost 4 bases and J lost 5; bases outside the gene matches: 3. The CDR3 covers 13 residues. The CDR3 here is CASSRDRLTEAFF. DNA of the CDR3: TGTGCCAGCTCACGGGACAGGTTAACTGAAGCTTTCTTT.

The V call is TRBV9, the J call TRBJ2-2; D gene unclear. The CDR3 has 14 amino acids. Per the germline V gene, CDR1 is SGDLS and CDR2 is YYNGEE. Trimming took 7 bases from V and 2 from J, leaving 12 bases between them. The CDR3 region is CASHRGLNTGELFF. DNA for the CDR3: TGTGCCAGCCACCGCGGCCTTAACACCGGGGAGCTGTTTTTT.

This sequence joins TRBV15 and TRBJ2-5; 7 nucleotides match TRBD2. J was trimmed by 3 bases and V by 1 base; bases with no gene match: 8. CDR3 length: 16 residues. The germline gives CDR1 LNHNV, CDR2 YYDKDF (reference sequence). In DNA, the CDR3 is TGTGCCACCAGCAGAGGGGCAGGTGGACTAGAAGAGACCCAGTACTTC. Amino acids: CATSRGAGGLEETQYF.

This clone showed up just a few times. CDR3 loop: CASSLASGQGASADYGYTF. The CDR3 coding sequence is TGTGCCAGCAGCTTAGCAAGTGGACAGGGGGCAAGCGCTGACTATGGCTACACCTTC. The rearrangement joins TRBV7-9 to TRBJ1-2, with 11 bases lining up with TRBD1. The trim removed 0 bases at V and 3 bases at J, leaving 12 bases unmatched. This CDR3 spans 19 amino acids. Per germline, CDR1 SEHNR and CDR2 FQNEAQ (reference sequence).

This clone was detected a few times. At the DNA level, this CDR3 is encoded by other sequences in the same sample as well. The chain uses TRBV12-5 and TRBJ2-2, with D possibly matching TRBD1 (5 bases). The CDR3 loop spans 15 amino acids. Trimming pared 1 base from V and 0 bases from J, leaving 6 bases between. Germline CDR1 is LGHNT and CDR2 is FRNRAP. The CDR3 DNA reads as TGTGCTAGTGGTTTGGGACAGACGAACACCGGGGAGCTGTTTTTT. It specifies CASGLGQTNTGELFF.

The rearrangement joins TRBV24-1 to TRBJ2-5, with TRBD2 identical over 8 bases. This CDR3 is 15 amino acids long. Unmatched junction bases numbered 7, after V lost 4 bases and J lost 4 bases. Germline V CDR1 and CDR2: KGHDR, SFDVKD. For the CDR3, the DNA is TGTGCCACCAGTGAGTCCCTTCTAGCGGGAGAGACCCAGTACTTC. Amino acid sequence: CATSESLLAGETQYF.

J is TRBJ1-5 and V is TRBV10-1; D is undetermined. The CDR3 runs 16 residues. Trimming took off 0 bases at V and 2 bases at J, with 11 bases between the two ends. Per germline, CDR1 WNHNN and CDR2 SYGVQD (reference sequence). The CDR3 nucleotides are TGCGCCAGCAGTGAGTCGAAAGTCCGGGGCAATCAGCCCCAGCATTTT. The encoded protein is CASSESKVRGNQPQHF.

This clone was recorded a few times. The rearrangement uses TRBV7-7 and TRBJ2-1; 12 bases fit TRBD2. The germline V gene has CDR1 SSHAT and CDR2 FNYEAQ (reference sequence). Trimming cost V 5 bases and J 5 bases; bases outside gene matches: 4. This CDR3 region has 15 residues. The CDR3 protein is CASSPGLAGNNEQFF. The CDR3 nucleotides read TGTGCCAGCAGCCCCGGACTAGCGGGAAACAATGAGCAGTTCTTC.

This clone appeared many times. The chain combines TRBV2 with TRBJ1-5; D possibly corresponds to TRBD1 (5 bases). Germline V CDR1 and CDR2: SNHLY, FYNNEI. This CDR3 has 18 residues. V was clipped by 2 bases and J by 0 bases, with 17 bases between them. The CDR3 nucleotides are TGTGCCAGCAGTGAATCCCGGACACCAGCATATAGCAATCAGCCCCAGCATTTT. It encodes CASSESRTPAYSNQPQHF.

This clone has a single count. J is TRBJ2-1 and V is TRBV9; D perhaps matches TRBD2 (6 bases). Germline-derived CDR1 and CDR2 are SGDLS and YYNGEE. Trimming cost V 3 bases and J 3 bases, with 19 bases left between them. CDR3 length: 17 residues. CDR3: CASSEERGSGIYNEQFF. DNA of the CDR3: TGTGCCAGCAGCGAGGAGAGGGGTAGCGGAATCTACAATGAGCAGTTCTTC.

The chain carries TRBV12-5 and TRBJ2-3; 7 bases align to TRBD2. Germline V gene sequence: CDR1 LGHNT, CDR2 FRNRAP. V trimming: 0 bases; J trimming: 4 bases; junction bases outside the gene matches: 7. CDR3 size: 16 residues. The CDR3 nucleotides read TGTGCTAGTGGTTTGGTGGCTAGCGGTGGTGCAGATACGCAGTATTTT. This codes for CASGLVASGGADTQYF.

CDR3 in DNA: TGTGCCACCAGCAGAACGACAGGGGCGGGGGAAAAACTGTTTTTT. Translated, it gives CATSRTTGAGEKLFF. The chain carries TRBV15 and TRBJ1-4; 8 bases are a match to TRBD1. The CDR3 has 15 amino acids. CDR1 is LNHNV and CDR2 is YYDKDF in the germline V gene (reference sequence). Unmatched junction bases numbered 7, after V lost 2 bases and J lost 8 bases.